These 7 T cell receptor beta chains were all obtained from the same sample, sequenced in a study of blood T cell repertoires in COVID-19 (dated by TCRdb to 2020 to 2021). Library construction relied on the immunoSEQ multiplex PCR assay. Here the immuneACCESS table is served through TCRdb, limited to in-frame sequences with V and J called. Missing clones are a known gap in these copies; in checked studies unresolved V genes cover under half, and the rest lacks a known reason. This sample has about 260,000 clones in its table, and under 95% of those were observed once. Of the sample, around 2.8% is held by the ten largest clones. The sample consisted of PBMCs or T cells enriched from blood (not recorded which). The origin of the receptors is a man aged 40-49 years who had been exposed to COVID-19.

The chain couples TRBV19 to TRBJ1-3, with D tentatively TRBD1 (5 bases). The CDR3 length is 14 residues. Trimming left V 3 bases short and J 2 bases short, with 8 bases between. Germline CDR1 reads LNHDA; CDR2 reads SQIVND (reference sequence). CDR3 sequence reads: CASSIGGAGNTIYF. The CDR3 bases are TGTGCCAGTAGTATTGGAGGGGCTGGAAACACCATATATTTT.

The J gene is TRBJ2-1, the V gene TRBV7-6; D possibly corresponds to TRBD2 (5 bases). CDR1 is SGHVS, CDR2 FNYEAQ, per germline. With 0 bases removed from V and 0 bases from J, the gap between germline ends came to 9 bases. The CDR3 has 16 residues. The CDR3 sequence is CASSLATLGSYNEQFF. The DNA of the CDR3 is TGTGCCAGCAGCTTAGCGACACTAGGCTCCTACAATGAGCAGTTCTTC.

This clone was seen a single time. V gene TRBV3-1 (or the pseudogene TRBV3-2) combines with J gene TRBJ1-3; D may be TRBD1 (5 bases). Germline V CDR1 and CDR2: LGHDT, YNNKEL (reference sequence). The V end was cut by 8 bases, the J end by 0 bases, with 8 bases between. This CDR3 comprises 13 residues. The CDR3 nucleotides are TGTGCCAGCCGGAGGGGCTCTGGAAACACCATATATTTT. This encodes CASRRGSGNTIYF.

The V and J genes are TRBV7-9 and TRBJ2-1; D is uncertain. V gave up 1 base and J gave up 4 bases, with 14 bases separating them. Germline-derived CDR1 and CDR2 are SEHNR and FQNEAQ (reference sequence). The CDR3 has 16 residues. CDR3 loop: CASSLVGYKRYNEQFF. As DNA, the CDR3 is TGTGCCAGCAGCTTAGTCGGGTACAAGCGTTACAATGAGCAGTTCTTC. The complete variable domain, with remaining parts taken from reference TRBV7-9 and TRBJ2-1, reads DTGVSQNPRHKITKRGQNVTFRCDPISEHNRLYWYRQTLGQGPEFLTYFQNEAQLEKSRLLSDRFSAERPKGSFSTLEIQRTEQGDSAMYLCASSLVGYKRYNEQFFGPGTRLTVL.

The rearrangement uses TRBV7-3 and TRBJ2-5; D gene uncertain. The CDR3 totals 12 residues. CDR1 is SGHTA, CDR2 FQGTGA, per germline. Trimming removed 3 bases from V and 4 bases from J, with 6 bases in between. The chain's CDR3 is CASSLSGETQYF. CDR3 nucleotides: TGTGCCAGCAGCTTGTCGGGAGAGACCCAGTACTTC.

The chain joins TRBV27 to TRBJ2-7, with 8 nucleotides matching TRBD1. The CDR3 extends over 15 amino acids. Per germline, CDR1 MNHEY and CDR2 SMNVEV (reference sequence). The J segment lost 3 bases and the V segment lost 6 bases, leaving 10 bases of the junction unmatched. The CDR3 loop is CASRPLTTGDYEQYF. The CDR3 DNA follows: TGTGCCAGCAGGCCTCTTACGACAGGGGACTACGAGCAGTACTTC.

This CDR3 reads CASSQGQGVLNYEKLFF. The DNA of the CDR3 is TGTGCCAGCAGCCAAGGACAGGGGGTCCTGAATTATGAAAAACTGTTTTTT. This chain uses TRBV14 with TRBJ1-4; TRBD1 matches at 9 bases. This CDR3 is built from 17 residues. Germline trimming cut 1 base from V and 6 bases from J; bases unmatched to any gene: 9. CDR1 is SGHDN, CDR2 FVKESK, per germline.